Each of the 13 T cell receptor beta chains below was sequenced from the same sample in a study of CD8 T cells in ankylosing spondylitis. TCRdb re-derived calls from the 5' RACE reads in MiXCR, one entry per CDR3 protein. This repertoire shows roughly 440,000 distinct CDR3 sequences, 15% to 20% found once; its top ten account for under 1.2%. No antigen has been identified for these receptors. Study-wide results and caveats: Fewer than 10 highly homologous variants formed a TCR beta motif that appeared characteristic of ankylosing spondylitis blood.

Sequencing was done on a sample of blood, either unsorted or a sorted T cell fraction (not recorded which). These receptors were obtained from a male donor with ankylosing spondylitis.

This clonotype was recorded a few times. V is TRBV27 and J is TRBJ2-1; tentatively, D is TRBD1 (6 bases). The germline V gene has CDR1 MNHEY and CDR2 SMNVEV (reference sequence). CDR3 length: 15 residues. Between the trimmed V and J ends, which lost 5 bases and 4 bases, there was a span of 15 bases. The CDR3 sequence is CASSPQGHGYNEQFF. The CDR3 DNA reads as TGTGCCAGCAGTCCCCAGGGGCACGGGTACAATGAGCAGTTCTTC.

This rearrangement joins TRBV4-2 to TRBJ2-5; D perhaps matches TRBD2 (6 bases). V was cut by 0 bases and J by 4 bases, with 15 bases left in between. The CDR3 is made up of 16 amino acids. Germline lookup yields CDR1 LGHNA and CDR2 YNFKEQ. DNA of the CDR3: TGTGCCAGCAGCCAAGAGGGGCCGGGGGACCCAGAGACCCAGTACTTC. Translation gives CASSQEGPGDPETQYF.

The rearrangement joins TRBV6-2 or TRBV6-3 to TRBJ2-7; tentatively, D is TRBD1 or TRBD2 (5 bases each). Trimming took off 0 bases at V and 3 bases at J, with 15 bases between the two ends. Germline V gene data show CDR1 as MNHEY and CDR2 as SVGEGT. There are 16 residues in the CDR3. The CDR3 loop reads CASSYSRGSIHYEQYF. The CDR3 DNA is TGTGCCAGCAGTTACTCGAGGGGCAGTATCCACTACGAGCAGTACTTC.

CDR3 protein: CSARDPSGTGSEQYF. CDR3 DNA: TGCAGTGCTAGAGATCCCTCGGGGACAGGGAGCGAGCAGTACTTC. J is TRBJ2-7 and V is TRBV20-1, with TRBD1 matching over 9 bases. The CDR3 spans 15 residues. Germline assignment: CDR1 DFQATT and CDR2 SNEGSKA (reference sequence). With 0 bases clipped from V and 6 bases from J, the junction kept 9 bases outside the gene matches.

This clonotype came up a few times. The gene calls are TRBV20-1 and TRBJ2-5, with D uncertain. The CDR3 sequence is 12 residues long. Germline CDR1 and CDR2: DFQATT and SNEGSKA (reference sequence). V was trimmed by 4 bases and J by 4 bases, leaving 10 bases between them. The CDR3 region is CSAMTNAETQYF. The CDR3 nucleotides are TGCAGTGCTATGACAAACGCAGAGACCCAGTACTTC.

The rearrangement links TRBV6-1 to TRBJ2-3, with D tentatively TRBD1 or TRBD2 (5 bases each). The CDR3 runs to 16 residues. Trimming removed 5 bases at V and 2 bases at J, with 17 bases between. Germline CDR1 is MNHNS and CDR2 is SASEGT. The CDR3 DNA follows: TGTGCCAGCAGTCGGGAAGGCAGGGCCCTCACAGATACGCAGTATTTT. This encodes CASSREGRALTDTQYF.

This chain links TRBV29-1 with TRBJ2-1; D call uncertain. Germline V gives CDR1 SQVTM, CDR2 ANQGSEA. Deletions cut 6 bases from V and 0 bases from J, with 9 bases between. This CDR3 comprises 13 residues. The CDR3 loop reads CSVARDSYNEQFF. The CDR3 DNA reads TGCAGCGTCGCTAGGGACTCCTACAATGAGCAGTTCTTC.

Here the CDR3 reads CASSVEMRETQYF. CDR3 DNA: TGTGCCAGCAGCGTCGAGATGCGAGAGACCCAGTACTTC. This chain joins TRBV11-2 and TRBJ2-5; D gene unclear. Deletions cut 5 bases from V and 4 bases from J, with 11 bases between. The CDR3 sequence is 13 residues long. Germline loops: CDR1 SGHAT, CDR2 FQNNGV.

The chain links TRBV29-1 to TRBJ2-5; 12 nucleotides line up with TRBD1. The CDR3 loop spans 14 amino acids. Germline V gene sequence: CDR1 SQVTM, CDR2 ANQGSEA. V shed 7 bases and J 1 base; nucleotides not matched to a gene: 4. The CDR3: CSARDRGRQETQYF. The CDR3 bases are TGCAGCGCCAGGGACAGGGGGCGCCAAGAGACCCAGTACTTC.

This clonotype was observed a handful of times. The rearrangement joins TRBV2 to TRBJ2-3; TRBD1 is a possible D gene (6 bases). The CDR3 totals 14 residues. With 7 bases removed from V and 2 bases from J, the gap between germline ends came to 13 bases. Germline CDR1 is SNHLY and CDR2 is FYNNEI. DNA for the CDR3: TGTGCCAGCACGAGCACAGGGAACACAGATACGCAGTATTTT. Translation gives CASTSTGNTDTQYF.

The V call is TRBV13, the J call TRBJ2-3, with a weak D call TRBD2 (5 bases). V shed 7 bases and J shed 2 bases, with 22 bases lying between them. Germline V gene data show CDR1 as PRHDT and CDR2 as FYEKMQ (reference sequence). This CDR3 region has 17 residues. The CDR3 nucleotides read TGTGCCAGCAAGTCGGTACTAAAGGGAGCTCTCACAGATACGCAGTATTTT. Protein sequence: CASKSVLKGALTDTQYF.

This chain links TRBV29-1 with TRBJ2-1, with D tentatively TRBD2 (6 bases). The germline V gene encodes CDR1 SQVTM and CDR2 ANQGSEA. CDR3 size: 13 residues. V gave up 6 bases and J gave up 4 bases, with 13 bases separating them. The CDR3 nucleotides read TGCAGCGTCCTCCTGGGGGGTTACAATGAGCAGTTCTTC. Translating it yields CSVLLGGYNEQFF.

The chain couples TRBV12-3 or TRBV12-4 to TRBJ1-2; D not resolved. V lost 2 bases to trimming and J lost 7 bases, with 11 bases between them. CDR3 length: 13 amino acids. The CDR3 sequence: CASSLRAVVGYTF. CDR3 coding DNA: TGTGCCAGCAGTTTAAGAGCTGTTGTTGGCTACACCTTC.